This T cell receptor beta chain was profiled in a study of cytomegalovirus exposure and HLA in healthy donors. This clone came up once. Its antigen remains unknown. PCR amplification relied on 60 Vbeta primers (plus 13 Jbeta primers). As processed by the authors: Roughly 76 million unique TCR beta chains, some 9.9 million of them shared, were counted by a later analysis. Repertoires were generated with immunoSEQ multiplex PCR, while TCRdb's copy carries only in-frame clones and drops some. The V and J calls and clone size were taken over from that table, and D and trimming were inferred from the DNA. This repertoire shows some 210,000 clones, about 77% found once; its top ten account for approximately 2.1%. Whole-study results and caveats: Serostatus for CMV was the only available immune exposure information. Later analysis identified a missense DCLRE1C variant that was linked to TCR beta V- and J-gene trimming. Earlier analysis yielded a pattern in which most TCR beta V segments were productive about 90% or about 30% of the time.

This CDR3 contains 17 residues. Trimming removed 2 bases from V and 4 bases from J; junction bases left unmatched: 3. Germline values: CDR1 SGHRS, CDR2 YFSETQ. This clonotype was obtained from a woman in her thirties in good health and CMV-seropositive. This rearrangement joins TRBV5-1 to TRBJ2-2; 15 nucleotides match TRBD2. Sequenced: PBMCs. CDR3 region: CASSFGLAGGSTGELFF. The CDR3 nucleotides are TGCGCCAGCAGCTTTGGACTAGCGGGGGGGAGCACCGGGGAGCTGTTTTTT.